This T cell receptor (beta chain) was sequenced for a study of radiotherapy plus CTLA-4 blockade in lung cancer. Study overall: There were objective responses in approximately 19% of patients, and around 31% had disease control.

CDR1 and CDR2 (germline): SGHTA, FQGNSA. The CDR3 runs 16 residues. V shed 4 bases and J shed 3 bases, with 16 bases lying between them. This clone was picked up a small number of times. Its antigen remains unknown. Those with chemo-refractory metastatic non-small-cell lung cancer were treated with focal radiation combined with CTLA-4 blockade using ipilimumab. Study-wide findings and caveats: Together with interferon-beta, which increased in serum after radiation, early dynamic changes in blood T cell clones were reportedly the best predictors of response. The study found tumor-derived TCR clones expanded in blood after radiotherapy plus ipilimumab.

Assay used: immunoSEQ multiplex PCR; TCRdb lists only in-frame clones, some missing. The sample lists nearly 110,000 clones, more than 75% occurring once. The chain joins TRBV7-2 to TRBJ1-3; the D gene is possibly TRBD1 (5 bases). Source: peripheral blood, taken from a patient treated with radiotherapy plus ipilimumab. This TCR came from a human donor with non-small cell lung cancer that progressed on radiotherapy plus ipilimumab. Some clones in this sample may be carry-over from other donors' samples. The CDR3 DNA sequence: TGTGCCAGCAGCTCCCTGACAGCGACCATTGGAAACACCATATATTTT. Amino acid sequence: CASSSLTATIGNTIYF.